One sample yielded the 23 T cell receptor beta chains listed below, sequenced in a study of T cells after yellow fever vaccination. Using its own MiXCR run on the 5' RACE reads, TCRdb lists one record per CDR3 protein. Here the sample spans a few hundred thousand distinct CDR3 sequences, around 3.6% being singletons. The sequencing here drew on PBMCs, taken on the day of the yellow fever booster vaccination. The receptor set was obtained from a man aged 18-30 years who received the YFV17D yellow fever vaccine.

This clonotype was seen repeatedly, ten times or more. The chain joins TRBV7-9 to TRBJ2-3, with 9 nucleotides matching TRBD2. Germline CDR1 SEHNR, CDR2 FQNEAQ (reference sequence). The V and J ends lost 6 bases and 1 base, in that order; junction bases with no gene match: 5. CDR3 size: 15 residues. The CDR3, as DNA: TGTGCCAGCAGGCCTAGCGGGGCTGGCACAGATACGCAGTATTTT. As protein: CASRPSGAGTDTQYF.

The table lists this clonotype with a few counts. V and J are TRBV11-2 and TRBJ2-5, with 9 bases that match TRBD1. CDR3 size: 14 residues. With 9 bases clipped from V and 2 bases from J, the junction kept 7 bases outside the gene matches. CDR1 and CDR2 from the germline V gene are SGHAT and FQNNGV. The CDR3 DNA is TGTGCCAGTCTCGGCGACAGGGGGCAAGAGACCCAGTACTTC. Its translation is CASLGDRGQETQYF. Complete variable domain (other parts from reference TRBV11-2 and TRBJ2-5): EAGVAQSPRYKIIEKRQSVAFWCNPISGHATLYWYQQILGQGPKLLIQFQNNGVVDDSQLPKDRFSAERLKGVDSTLKIQPAKLEDSAVYLCASLGDRGQETQYFGPGTRLLVL.

This clonotype has a count of ten or more. The V gene is TRBV28, the J gene TRBJ2-2; 11 bases fit TRBD2. The germline CDR1 and CDR2 sequences are MDHEN and SYDVKM. The trim removed 6 bases at V and 6 bases at J, leaving 9 bases unmatched. CDR3 size: 16 residues. As DNA, the CDR3 is TGTGCCAGCAGAATAGCGGGGGGGCATGTGGCCGGGGAGCTGTTTTTT. It yields the protein CASRIAGGHVAGELFF.

This clonotype was recorded at least ten times. This chain links TRBV9 with TRBJ1-1, with no clear D. This CDR3 has 12 amino acids. Looked up from germline, CDR1 is SGDLS and CDR2 is YYNGEE. V dropped 3 bases and J dropped 1 base, with 4 bases sitting between them. For the CDR3, the DNA is TGTGCCAGCAGCGCCGAGAACACTGAAGCTTTCTTT. It specifies CASSAENTEAFF.

This clonotype was found a few times. The V gene is TRBV30, the J gene TRBJ1-5, with TRBD1 identical over 11 bases. Germline V gives CDR1 GTSNPN, CDR2 SVGIG (reference sequence). This CDR3 is 14 amino acids long. V shed 1 base, J shed 6 bases, and the junction held 2 bases outside the gene matches. DNA of the CDR3: TGTGCCTGGAGTGGGACAGGGGGCTCTCAGCCCCAGCATTTT. Translating it yields CAWSGTGGSQPQHF. The variable domain in full, completed from reference TRBV30 and TRBJ1-5, reads SQTIHQWPATLVQPVGSPLSLECTVEGTSNPNLYWYRQAAGRGLQLLFYSVGIGQISSEVPQNLSASRPQDRQFILSSKKLLLSDSGFYLCAWSGTGGSQPQHFGDGTRLSIL.

This clonotype was counted at least ten times. The chain carries TRBV7-3 and TRBJ2-7, with 7 bases lining up with TRBD1. CDR1 is SGHTA, CDR2 FQGTGA, per germline. With 2 bases clipped from V and 0 bases from J, the junction kept 4 bases outside the gene matches. The CDR3 has 15 residues. The CDR3 bases are TGTGCCAGCAGCTTAGAGGACAGGAGCTCCTACGAGCAGTACTTC. Translating it yields CASSLEDRSSYEQYF.

The J gene is TRBJ2-1, the V gene TRBV6-2 or TRBV6-3; TRBD2 matches 7 bases. The CDR3 runs to 13 residues. Losses at the gene ends were 6 bases for V and 4 bases for J; bases not matched to a gene: 3. CDR1 is MNHEY and CDR2 is SVGEGT in the germline V gene. CDR3 DNA: TGTGCCAGCAGCCGGACTAGTTACAATGAGCAGTTCTTC. Amino acid sequence: CASSRTSYNEQFF.

This clonotype was observed a handful of times. The chain employs TRBV7-3 and TRBJ1-6; possible D gene TRBD1, 6 bases. The germline CDR1 and CDR2 sequences are SGHTA and FQGTGA. The CDR3 is made up of 15 amino acids. V was trimmed by 3 bases and J by 7 bases, leaving 13 bases between them. CDR3 region: CASSFVGGGNSPLHF. The CDR3 DNA follows: TGTGCCAGCAGCTTTGTAGGGGGAGGGAATTCACCCCTCCACTTT. The variable domain in full, with the rest retrieved from reference TRBV7-3 and TRBJ1-6, is GAGVSQTPSNKVTEKGKYVELRCDPISGHTALYWYRQSLGQGPEFLIYFQGTGAADDSGLPNDRFFAVRPEGSVSTLKIQRTERGDSAVYLCASSFVGGGNSPLHFGNGTRLTVT.

As to this clonotype: A much larger clone differs from this one at a single base, so this may be a read error. J is TRBJ2-1 and V is TRBV3-1; no clear D. This CDR3 is 15 amino acids long. From germline, CDR1 is LGHDT and CDR2 YNNKEL (reference sequence). The CDR3 region is CASSQARRPYNEHFF. As DNA, the CDR3 is TGTGCCAGCAGCCAAGCCCGTCGGCCCTACAATGAGCACTTCTTC.

This clonotype was observed a handful of times. The chain links TRBV7-2 to TRBJ2-2; D is unresolved. The CDR3 runs to 12 residues. The germline V and J ends were trimmed by 6 bases and 6 bases, with 8 bases remaining between them. The germline CDR1 and CDR2 sequences are SGHTA and FQGNSA. The CDR3 sequence: CASRKVPGELFF. The CDR3 DNA follows: TGTGCCAGCAGGAAGGTACCCGGGGAGCTGTTTTTT. Together with reference TRBV7-2 and TRBJ2-2, the CDR3 gives the full variable domain: GAGVSQSPSNKVTEKGKDVELRCDPISGHTALYWYRQSLGQGLEFLIYFQGNSAPDKSGLPSDRFSAERTGGSVSTLTIQRTQQEDSAVYLCASRKVPGELFFGEGSRLTVL.

This clonotype was picked up many times. The V call is TRBV20-1, the J call TRBJ2-5, with 9 bases that match TRBD1. The CDR3 loop spans 16 amino acids. Germline V gene data show CDR1 as DFQATT and CDR2 as SNEGSKA (reference sequence). The V gene end was trimmed by 5 bases and the J gene end by 4 bases; junction bases not matched to a gene: 14. CDR3 in DNA: TGCAGTGCTCGCAAGGACAGGGGTACGCGCGTAGAGACCCAGTACTTC. As protein: CSARKDRGTRVETQYF.

This clonotype was detected many times. The chain is built from TRBV27 and TRBJ2-3, with a tentative D call TRBD2 (6 bases). Germline V lookup: CDR1 MNHEY, CDR2 SMNVEV (reference sequence). This CDR3 has 15 residues. Between the trimmed V and J ends, which lost 1 base and 4 bases, there was a span of 12 bases. CDR3 nucleotides: TGTGCCAGCAGTTTATTAGGCGGGGAAGCAGATACGCAGTATTTT. Residues: CASSLLGGEADTQYF.

V usage is TRBV7-2 and J usage is TRBJ2-5; possibly TRBD2 for D (6 bases). Germline V lookup: CDR1 SGHTA, CDR2 FQGNSA. The CDR3 totals 15 residues. Between the trimmed V and J ends, which lost 3 bases and 2 bases, there was a span of 13 bases. The CDR3 loop is CASSFQAGVQETQYF. The CDR3 DNA sequence: TGTGCCAGCAGCTTCCAAGCGGGTGTGCAAGAGACCCAGTACTTC.

The V call is TRBV4-3, the J call TRBJ2-5; 14 bases agree with TRBD2. CDR3 length: 19 residues. Trimming removed 3 bases from V and 3 bases from J; junction bases left unmatched: 12. Germline V gene sequence: CDR1 LGHNA, CDR2 YSLEER. CDR3 bases: TGCGCCAGCAGCCACGGACTAGCGGGGGGCACTTGGTTAGAAGAGACCCAGTACTTC. Its translation: CASSHGLAGGTWLEETQYF.

This clonotype was seen a few times. This sequence joins TRBV5-4 and TRBJ1-1, with D uncertain. Germline V gives CDR1 SGHNT, CDR2 YYREEE (reference sequence). V lost 4 bases, J lost 7 bases, and 17 bases lay in between. The CDR3 totals 14 residues. For the CDR3, the DNA is TGTGCCAGCAGCACGGACGGCGAACCGATTGAAGCTTTCTTT. The encoded protein is CASSTDGEPIEAFF.

This clonotype was found a few times. V is TRBV4-1 and J is TRBJ2-6; unclear D gene. Germline V CDR1 and CDR2: MGHRA, YSYEKL. The CDR3 is 17 residues long. V was shortened by 0 bases and J by 0 bases, with 9 bases between the two germline ends. The CDR3 bases are TGCGCCAGCAGCCAAGACGCCGAACTCTCTGGGGCCAACGTCCTGACTTTC. Its translation: CASSQDAELSGANVLTF.

This clonotype has ten or more counts. The rearrangement links TRBV21-1 to TRBJ1-1; the table calls TRBD1, which could not be checked here. TRBV21-1 is a known pseudogene. The CDR3 spans 16 residues. CDR3 sequence (DNA): TGTGCCAGCAGCAACCCGAAAACGGACAGGGGGACTGAAGCTTTCTTT. Protein: CASSNPKTDRGTEAFF.

This clonotype was detected many times. The chain recombines TRBV4-1 with TRBJ2-5; 10 positions match TRBD2. V gave up 5 bases and J gave up 5 bases; unmatched junction bases: 14. This CDR3 region has 17 residues. Germline CDR1 and CDR2: MGHRA and YSYEKL. In DNA form, the CDR3 reads TGCGCCAGCAGCTCAGAGCGGGGGGGATCCCTTGGGGAGACCCAGTACTTC. This codes for CASSSERGGSLGETQYF.

This clonotype occurred many times. V usage is TRBV11-1 and J usage is TRBJ2-5, with 7 bases fitting TRBD1. Looked up from germline, CDR1 is SGHAT and CDR2 is FQDESV (reference sequence). CDR3 length equals 14 residues. With 2 bases clipped from V and 2 bases from J, the junction kept 2 bases outside the gene matches. Written as DNA, the CDR3 is TGTGCCAGCAGCTTATCGGGACAGCAAGAGACCCAGTACTTC. This gives the protein CASSLSGQQETQYF.

The V call is TRBV3-1, the J call TRBJ2-7; D remains unclear. V dropped 4 bases and J dropped 7 bases, with 14 bases sitting between them. The germline gives CDR1 LGHDT, CDR2 YNNKEL (reference sequence). The CDR3 is 13 amino acids. The CDR3 DNA is TGTGCCAGCAGCCGCCGGGTCTACTGGGAGCAGTACTTC. The encoded protein is CASSRRVYWEQYF.

In this sample, this clonotype turned up a few times. This chain connects TRBV6-1 to TRBJ1-1; D is unresolved. The germline CDR1 and CDR2 sequences are MNHNS and SASEGT. Trimming removed 5 bases from V and 5 bases from J, with 12 bases in between. This CDR3 region has 13 residues. In DNA, the CDR3 is TGTGCCAGCAGTCCGGACCTTCGGACTGAAGCTTTCTTT. It translates to CASSPDLRTEAFF.

This clonotype was counted ten times or more. The rearrangement uses TRBV7-2 and TRBJ2-7; 8 nucleotides match TRBD1. The germline CDR1 and CDR2 sequences are SGHTA and FQGNSA. J gave up 3 bases and V 6 bases, and 4 bases lay outside the gene matches. The CDR3 loop spans 13 amino acids. The CDR3 is CASRWTGSYEQYF. CDR3 sequence (DNA): TGTGCCAGCAGATGGACAGGGAGCTACGAGCAGTACTTC.

This chain connects TRBV7-2 to TRBJ2-7; no clear D. V lost 4 bases and J 4 bases, leaving 11 bases between the germline ends. The CDR3 runs 13 residues. Germline V gene data show CDR1 as SGHTA and CDR2 as FQGNSA. Here the CDR3 reads CASSYSPLYEQYV. CDR3 sequence (DNA): TGTGCCAGCAGCTACTCCCCCCTGTACGAGCAGTACGTC.